This TCR beta chain is drawn from a study of blood T cell repertoires in COVID-19. This CDR3 has 14 residues. Germline CDR1 and CDR2: SGHNT and YYREEE (reference sequence). Trimming left V 4 bases short and J 7 bases short, with 15 bases between. This table comes from immunoSEQ multiplex PCR, and its TCRdb copy is limited to in-frame clones, with some not included. The sample records some 100,000 clones, around 90% being singletons. The chain is built from TRBV5-4 and TRBJ1-3; D is ambiguous. Sequences were obtained from peripheral blood. This clonotype originated in a woman aged 55-69 years with acute or convalescent COVID-19. CDR3 region: CASSPDPGGNTIYF. The CDR3 nucleotides are TGTGCCAGCAGCCCGGATCCAGGTGGGAACACCATATATTTT.